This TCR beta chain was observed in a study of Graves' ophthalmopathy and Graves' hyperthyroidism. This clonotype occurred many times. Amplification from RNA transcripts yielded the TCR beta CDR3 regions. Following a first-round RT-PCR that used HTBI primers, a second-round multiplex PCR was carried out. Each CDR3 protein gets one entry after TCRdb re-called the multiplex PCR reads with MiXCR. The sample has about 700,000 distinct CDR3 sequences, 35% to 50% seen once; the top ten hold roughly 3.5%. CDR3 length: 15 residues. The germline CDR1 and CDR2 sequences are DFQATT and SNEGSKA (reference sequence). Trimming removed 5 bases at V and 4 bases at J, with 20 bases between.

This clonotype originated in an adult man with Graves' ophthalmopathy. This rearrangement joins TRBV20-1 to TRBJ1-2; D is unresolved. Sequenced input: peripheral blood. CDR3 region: CSAPSSSEGAYGYTF. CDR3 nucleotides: TGCAGTGCTCCAAGCTCTTCAGAGGGTGCCTATGGCTACACCTTC.